The 15 T cell receptor beta chains in this list originate from one sample, sequenced in a study of CD8 T cells in ankylosing spondylitis. TCRdb fed the 5' RACE reads into MiXCR, producing one record per CDR3 protein. This table has 300,000 to 350,000 distinct CDR3 sequences, 14% to 15% appearing once. Sequenced input: blood, either unsorted or a sorted T cell fraction (not recorded which). The receptor set was obtained from a male donor with ankylosing spondylitis or in good health (not recorded which).

This clonotype appeared a few times. The V call is TRBV10-3, the J call TRBJ2-3; TRBD2 might be the D (7 bases). This CDR3 is built from 16 residues. From germline, CDR1 is ENHRY and CDR2 SYGVKD. The V end lost 10 bases, the J end lost 2 bases, and 22 bases lay between the germline ends. The CDR3 is CATQTKGGSFTDTQYF. The CDR3 region has the DNA TGTGCCACCCAAACGAAGGGGGGGTCTTTCACAGATACGCAGTATTTT.

This clonotype was seen a few times. This chain connects TRBV5-1 to TRBJ1-1; 7 bases are shared with TRBD1. Germline CDR1 reads SGHRS; CDR2 reads YFSETQ. The CDR3 totals 15 residues. After removal of 4 bases from V and 2 bases from J, the junction contained 8 bases not matched to a gene. This chain's CDR3 is CASSRGQQENTEAFF. Written as DNA, the CDR3 is TGCGCCAGCAGCAGGGGACAGCAGGAAAACACTGAAGCTTTCTTT.

This clonotype was observed a handful of times. The rearrangement uses TRBV6-1 and TRBJ2-3, with 16 bases lining up with TRBD2. Germline CDR1 and CDR2: MNHNS and SASEGT. CDR3 length equals 16 residues. The trim removed 9 bases at V and 3 bases at J, leaving 6 bases unmatched. The CDR3 is CARGTSGGAETDTQYF. The DNA for the CDR3 is TGTGCCAGAGGGACTAGCGGGGGGGCTGAAACAGATACGCAGTATTTT.

This clonotype was counted between two and nine times. This chain uses TRBV5-1 with TRBJ2-3; no clear D. There are 15 residues in the CDR3. CDR1 SGHRS and CDR2 YFSETQ come from the germline V gene. V was pared by 2 bases and J by 2 bases, with 12 bases between. The CDR3 protein is CASSLVADHTDTQYF. The CDR3, as DNA: TGCGCCAGCAGCTTAGTAGCCGACCACACAGATACGCAGTATTTT.

This clonotype turned up a few times. The genes are TRBV28 and TRBJ2-7; D is undetermined. The length of the CDR3 is 14 residues. Germline CDR1 is MDHEN and CDR2 is SYDVKM. The germline V and J ends were trimmed by 5 bases and 0 bases, with 11 bases remaining between them. CDR3 coding DNA: TGTGCCAGCAGTCCAAGCAGTTTCTCCTACGAGCAGTACTTC. Its translation is CASSPSSFSYEQYF.

This clonotype was seen only a few times. The rearrangement links TRBV6-1 to TRBJ1-5; D not certain. The CDR3 runs to 15 residues. Germline V lookup: CDR1 MNHNS, CDR2 SASEGT. V was cut by 5 bases and J by 5 bases, with 16 bases left in between. The DNA for the CDR3 is TGTGCCAGCAGTCCACGGGATGGACCTGATCAGCCCCAGCATTTT. Protein product: CASSPRDGPDQPQHF.

This clonotype was detected only a few times. This chain uses TRBV24-1 with TRBJ2-1; the match to TRBD2 covers 9 bases. The germline CDR1 and CDR2 sequences are KGHDR and SFDVKD. CDR3 size: 15 residues. The trim removed 2 bases at V and 7 bases at J, leaving 5 bases unmatched. The CDR3 is CATSDSGLAWNEQFF. The CDR3 DNA reads as TGTGCCACCAGTGATTCGGGACTAGCATGGAATGAGCAGTTCTTC.

V usage is TRBV12-3 or TRBV12-4 and J usage is TRBJ1-4, with D maybe TRBD1 (5 bases). V was cut by 4 bases and J by 5 bases, with 14 bases left in between. This CDR3 is 15 amino acids long. In DNA, the CDR3 is TGTGCCAGCAGTTCATCCGGGACGGGAAATGAAAAACTGTTTTTT. As protein: CASSSSGTGNEKLFF.

The genes are TRBV13 and TRBJ1-1; tentative D call: TRBD1 (6 bases). This CDR3 contains 13 residues. Germline assignment: CDR1 PRHDT and CDR2 FYEKMQ (reference sequence). The V and J ends lost 2 bases and 8 bases respectively, with 12 bases between them. This CDR3 is CASSLLGAAEAFF. DNA of the CDR3: TGTGCCAGCAGCTTACTGGGGGCAGCGGAAGCTTTCTTT.

This clonotype was seen repeatedly, ten times or more. The chain has TRBV6-1 and TRBJ2-2; unclear D gene. Germline CDR1 and CDR2: MNHNS and SASEGT. Trimming removed 8 bases from V and 4 bases from J, with 11 bases in between. This CDR3 has 13 residues. CDR3 coding DNA: TGTGCCAGCTCCGACCACACCACCGGGGAGCTGTTTTTT. This translates into CASSDHTTGELFF.

This clonotype was seen many times. This chain connects TRBV12-3 or TRBV12-4 to TRBJ2-1; 8 nucleotides agree with TRBD2. Unmatched junction bases numbered 6, after V lost 6 bases and J lost 2 bases. This CDR3 comprises 15 residues. CDR3 protein: CASRIPGGAYNEQFF. The CDR3 region has the DNA TGTGCCAGCAGGATCCCCGGGGGGGCCTACAATGAGCAGTTCTTC.

The table lists this clonotype with a few counts. The chain links TRBV20-1 to TRBJ2-1, with TRBD2 identical over 9 bases. The V and J ends lost 5 bases and 5 bases, in that order; junction bases with no gene match: 7. The CDR3 has 14 amino acids. Looked up from germline, CDR1 is DFQATT and CDR2 is SNEGSKA (reference sequence). The DNA of the CDR3 is TGCAGTGCTGGCGGGGGGGGCAGAAACAATGAGCAGTTCTTC. This gives the protein CSAGGGGRNNEQFF.

This clonotype was picked up a small number of times. V and J are TRBV5-6 and TRBJ1-1; unclear D gene. This CDR3 is 12 amino acids long. The ends were cut back, 1 base at V and 11 bases at J, with 12 bases in the middle. Germline CDR1 SGHDT, CDR2 YYEEEE. The CDR3 is CASSLSEGPAFF. DNA for the CDR3: TGTGCCAGCAGCTTGAGTGAAGGTCCCGCTTTCTTT.

This chain joins TRBV24-1 and TRBJ2-3; D not certain. The ends were cut back, 5 bases at V and 6 bases at J, with 14 bases in the middle. Germline V gene data show CDR1 as KGHDR and CDR2 as SFDVKD. CDR3 length equals 14 residues. The CDR3 protein is CATSGLADSDTQYF. CDR3 DNA: TGTGCCACCAGTGGGTTGGCAGATTCCGATACGCAGTATTTT.

This clonotype was recorded at least ten times. The chain joins TRBV12-3 or TRBV12-4 to TRBJ2-1; no clear D. The V end lost 6 bases, the J end lost 4 bases, and 4 bases lay between the germline ends. The CDR3 extends over 11 amino acids. CDR3 protein: CASRYYNEQFF. The CDR3 DNA sequence: TGTGCCAGCAGATATTACAATGAGCAGTTCTTC.